This T cell receptor (beta chain) is from a study of response to subunit inactivated influenza vaccine. TCRdb itself ran the RT-PCR reads through MiXCR, one entry per CDR3 protein. In the table there are 500,000 to 550,000 distinct CDR3 sequences, less than 10% of which are singletons. Germline V CDR1 and CDR2: PRHDT, FYEKMQ (reference sequence). This CDR3 is 16 amino acids long. Study-level points and caveats: Each seasonal influenza vaccination recruits few new T cells, the authors suggested.

Turning to this clonotype: Antigen specificity is unknown. At one end the junction does not follow the germline gene, possibly because of a read error.

The specimen was PBMCs from blood, collected less than 30 months after vaccination. The rearrangement uses TRBV13 and TRBJ2-1; 8 bases are shared with TRBD2. This receptor was taken from a man aged 45-69 years who received an inactivated influenza vaccine. CDR3: CASNLGSGGYYNEQFF. Here the CDR3 DNA reads TGTGCCAGCAACTTAGGGTCGGGAGGGTATTACAATGAGCAGTTCTTC. Filled out from reference TRBV13 and TRBJ2-1, the complete variable domain reads AAGVIQSPRHLIKEKRETATLKCYPIPRHDTVYWYQQGPGQDPQFLISFYEKMQSDKGSIPDRFSAQQFSDYHSELNMSSLELGDSALYFCASNLGSGGYYNEQFFGPGTRLTVL.